The 22 T cell receptor beta chains in this list originate from one sample, sequenced in a study of control samples from healthy donors and cancer patients. Some clones are missing from TCRdb's copy, which holds only in-frame ones; the method was immunoSEQ multiplex PCR. The table has fewer than 300,000 clones, about 80% seen once. The sequenced material came from PBMCs. These receptors all stem from a woman aged 55-70 years with lung cancer.

V and J are TRBV27 and TRBJ2-2; 11 bases fit TRBD2. There are 15 residues in the CDR3. Germline V gene sequence: CDR1 MNHEY, CDR2 SMNVEV (reference sequence). The J segment lost 6 bases and the V segment lost 4 bases, leaving 4 bases of the junction unmatched. The CDR3 bases are TGTGCCAGCAGTTCCGATAGCGGGGGGGCCGGGGAGCTGTTTTTT. Translating gives CASSSDSGGAGELFF.

The rearrangement joins TRBV28 to TRBJ2-2, with unresolved D. CDR3 size: 15 residues. The V end lost 2 bases, the J end lost 2 bases, and 9 bases lay between the germline ends. Germline V gives CDR1 MDHEN, CDR2 SYDVKM. CDR3 amino acids: CASSLMRINTGELFF. CDR3 nucleotides: TGTGCCAGCAGTTTAATGCGGATAAACACCGGGGAGCTGTTTTTT.

The chain employs TRBV6-5 and TRBJ2-5; D unresolved. Germline V CDR1 and CDR2: MNHEY, SVGAGI. This CDR3 has 14 residues. Trimming cost V 5 bases and J 5 bases, with 15 bases left between them. The CDR3 spells CASSQRALMETQYF. The CDR3 coding sequence is TGTGCCAGCAGTCAAAGGGCGTTAATGGAGACCCAGTACTTC.

Regarding this clone: Other DNA sequences from this sample encode an identical CDR3 as well. This chain links TRBV5-1 with TRBJ1-5, with D possibly TRBD1 on 5 matching bases. CDR3 length: 16 amino acids. Trimming shortened V by 0 bases and J by 8 bases, and 18 bases separated the two germline ends. Germline lookup yields CDR1 SGHRS and CDR2 YFSETQ. CDR3 sequence: CASSLGQGPAGEPQHF. As DNA, the CDR3 is TGCGCCAGCAGCTTGGGTCAGGGCCCCGCCGGAGAGCCCCAGCATTTT. Combining the CDR3 with reference TRBV5-1 and TRBJ1-5 gives the whole variable domain KAGVTQTPRYLIKTRGQQVTLSCSPISGHRSVSWYQQTPGQGLQFLFEYFSETQRNKGNFPGRFSGRQFSNSRSEMNVSTLELGDSALYLCASSLGQGPAGEPQHFGDGTRLSIL.

The chain combines TRBV18 with TRBJ1-5, with 8 bases aligning to TRBD1. The CDR3 is 16 amino acids. Unmatched junction bases numbered 5, after V lost 2 bases and J lost 2 bases. Germline V gene data show CDR1 as KGHSH and CDR2 as LQKENI. The CDR3 nucleotides are TGTGCCAGCTCACCAAAACAGGGGGGGGGCAATCAGCCCCAGCATTTT. Its protein product is CASSPKQGGGNQPQHF.

J is TRBJ2-7 and V is TRBV5-1, with 8 bases fitting TRBD2. The CDR3 is 20 amino acids. Germline assignment: CDR1 SGHRS and CDR2 YFSETQ. The junction had 18 bases not matched to a gene; V was cut back by 0 bases and J by 1 base. The DNA for the CDR3 is TGCGCCAGCAGCTTGGCCACGGCAATGAGGGGTAGCGGGGTGTCCTACGAGCAGTACTTC. It is translated as CASSLATAMRGSGVSYEQYF.

J is TRBJ2-1 and V is TRBV6-6, with 8 nucleotides matching TRBD2. The CDR3 contains 16 residues. Germline trimming cut 1 base from V and 4 bases from J; bases unmatched to any gene: 6. In germline, CDR1 is MNHNY, CDR2 SVGAGI (reference sequence). CDR3 amino acids: CASSYLEAGAYNEQFF. In DNA, the CDR3 is TGTGCCAGCAGTTACTTAGAAGCGGGAGCTTACAATGAGCAGTTCTTC.

The chain links TRBV28 to TRBJ1-2, with a weak D call TRBD1 (5 bases). Trimming stripped 2 bases from V and 1 base from J, with 17 bases between. The V gene's germline CDR1 is MDHEN and CDR2 SYDVKM. This CDR3 is 17 amino acids long. The DNA for the CDR3 is TGTGCCAGCAGTTTAGGGGGTGGGCAGGGACTTAACTATGGCTACACCTTC. As protein: CASSLGGGQGLNYGYTF.

V gene TRBV5-1 combines with J gene TRBJ1-1; TRBD1 might be the D (5 bases). Trimming stripped 0 bases from V and 1 base from J, with 10 bases between. Germline CDR1 and CDR2: SGHRS and YFSETQ. This CDR3 is 15 amino acids long. DNA for the CDR3: TGCGCCAGCAGCTTGGTGGCCGGGGGGAACACTGAAGCTTTCTTT. Translation gives CASSLVAGGNTEAFF.

The chain has TRBV2 and TRBJ2-7; maybe TRBD1 (6 bases). V lost 7 bases and J lost 9, with 25 bases in between. The germline V gene has CDR1 SNHLY and CDR2 FYNNEI. The CDR3 is 15 residues long. Here the CDR3 reads CASKTFRDTGRGQYF. CDR3 nucleotide sequence: TGTGCCAGCAAAACTTTCCGGGACACGGGCCGCGGGCAGTACTTC.

CDR3 nucleotides: TGTGCCACCAGCAGAGATGGGAGGGGGGACCAGCCCCAGCATTTT. Its protein is CATSRDGRGDQPQHF. The genes are TRBV15 and TRBJ1-5, with TRBD1 as a possible D gene (6 bases). V was pared by 0 bases and J by 7 bases, with 13 bases between. The CDR3 is made up of 15 amino acids. CDR1 is LNHNV, CDR2 YYDKDF, per germline (reference sequence).

This clone was counted only a few times. V usage is TRBV7-9 and J usage is TRBJ1-1, with D unresolved. V was pared by 2 bases and J by 6 bases, with 7 bases between. The CDR3 length is 12 residues. From germline, CDR1 is SEHNR and CDR2 FQNEAQ (reference sequence). CDR3 DNA: TGTGCCAGCAGCTTACTGTCCGCTGAAGCTTTCTTT. This gives the protein CASSLLSAEAFF.

The chain has TRBV19 and TRBJ2-1; D tentatively reads TRBD1 or TRBD2 (7 bases each). Per the germline V gene, CDR1 is LNHDA and CDR2 is SQIVND (reference sequence). The CDR3 is made up of 15 amino acids. Between the trimmed V and J ends, which lost 1 base and 4 bases, there was a span of 11 bases. The CDR3 sequence: CASSIGQGGYNEQFF. The CDR3 DNA reads TGTGCCAGTAGTATAGGTCAGGGGGGGTACAATGAGCAGTTCTTC.

The chain couples TRBV10-1 to TRBJ1-1, with 7 bases identical to TRBD1. Germline trimming cut 3 bases from V and 2 bases from J; bases unmatched to any gene: 9. The germline CDR1 and CDR2 sequences are WNHNN and SYGVQD (reference sequence). The length of the CDR3 is 16 residues. CDR3 amino acids: CASSETGQWVNTEAFF. CDR3 coding DNA: TGCGCCAGCAGTGAAACGGGACAGTGGGTCAACACTGAAGCTTTCTTT.

This clone was counted once. This chain's CDR3 is CASSQAHATNEKLFF. As DNA, the CDR3 is TGCGCCAGCAGCCAAGCTCACGCAACTAATGAAAAACTGTTTTTT. This chain connects TRBV4-1 to TRBJ1-4; D gene ambiguous. Germline values: CDR1 MGHRA, CDR2 YSYEKL. V lost 1 base and J lost 0, with 6 bases in between. This CDR3 spans 15 amino acids.

J is TRBJ1-2 and V is TRBV27; TRBD1 aligns across 10 bases. Looked up from germline, CDR1 is MNHEY and CDR2 is SMNVEV (reference sequence). V was clipped by 8 bases and J by 4 bases; unmatched bases: 13. The CDR3 spans 16 residues. This chain's CDR3 is CASGSIRDRGSYGYTF. The DNA for the CDR3 is TGTGCCAGCGGATCGATTCGGGACAGGGGAAGCTATGGCTACACCTTC.

V is TRBV7-3 and J is TRBJ2-6, with D uncertain. V was cut by 3 bases and J by 0 bases, with 6 bases left in between. The V gene's germline CDR1 is SGHTA and CDR2 FQGTGA. The CDR3 covers 15 residues. The CDR3 sequence is CASSLQNSGANVLTF. The DNA for the CDR3 is TGTGCCAGCAGCTTGCAGAACTCTGGGGCCAACGTCCTGACTTTC.

Comments on this clone: The same CDR3 also results from other DNA sequences found in this sample. The V call is TRBV7-9, the J call TRBJ1-4, with D unclear. Between the trimmed V and J ends, which lost 1 base and 7 bases, there was a span of 13 bases. This CDR3 contains 15 residues. Germline CDR1 SEHNR, CDR2 FQNEAQ (reference sequence). The CDR3 DNA reads as TGTGCCAGCAGCTTAGTCGAAGGGCTTGGTGAAAAACTGTTTTTT. Residues: CASSLVEGLGEKLFF.

The CDR3 nucleotides read TGTGCCAGTGAGCGGGGGGGAGACACAGATACGCAGTATTTT. Translating it yields CASERGGDTDTQYF. The chain carries TRBV7-3 and TRBJ2-3, with TRBD2 identical over 10 bases. CDR1 is SGHTA and CDR2 is FQGTGA in the germline V gene. Trimming took 9 bases from V and 2 from J; bases not matched to a gene: 5. The CDR3 extends over 14 amino acids.

The gene calls are TRBV20-1 and TRBJ2-5; 7 bases map to TRBD2. V dropped 3 bases and J dropped 5; count of bases not matched to a gene: 9. The CDR3 length is 14 residues. Germline V gene data show CDR1 as DFQATT and CDR2 as SNEGSKA (reference sequence). The DNA for the CDR3 is TGCAGTGCTAGTAGGCGGGGGTTCGAGGAGACCCAGTACTTC. Translating gives CSASRRGFEETQYF.

This sequence joins TRBV10-3 and TRBJ1-5; 7 positions match TRBD1. Trimming took 5 bases from V and 7 from J; bases not matched to a gene: 2. From germline, CDR1 is ENHRY and CDR2 SYGVKD. CDR3 size: 12 residues. The CDR3 here is CAISPGGQPQHF. The DNA of the CDR3 is TGTGCCATCAGTCCAGGGGGACAGCCCCAGCATTTT.

This chain joins TRBV11-2 and TRBJ2-1, with 7 bases that match TRBD1. CDR3 length: 14 residues. Trimming took 5 bases from V and 9 from J; bases not matched to a gene: 10. Germline-derived CDR1 and CDR2 are SGHAT and FQNNGV. CDR3 DNA: TGTGCCAGCAGCACAGGGGTCGGAGTGAGTGAGCAGTTCTTC. Amino acids: CASSTGVGVSEQFF.